This T cell receptor (beta chain) derives from a study of cytomegalovirus exposure and HLA in healthy donors. Study results and caveats: Among TCR sequences, most were rare, though some public TCRs appeared in many donors.

The sample holds a few counts of this clone. Its cognate antigen is unknown. The CDR3 covers 15 residues. The ends were cut back, 4 bases at V and 2 bases at J, with 15 bases in the middle. CDR1 SGHDT and CDR2 YYEEEE come from the germline V gene. 60 Vbeta and 13 Jbeta primers were used in PCR. Methods used by the authors: An analysis that came later counted 80 million or so unique TCR beta chains, roughly 11 million shared. The method was immunoSEQ multiplex PCR; TCRdb's version includes in-frame clones alone and lacks a portion of them. Clone size and V and J calls were adopted from that table, with D and trimming inferred from the DNA. This sample has about 120,000 clones; 9.5% occur once, and the top ten carry over 2.5%.

V usage is TRBV5-6 and J usage is TRBJ1-2; D uncertain. The receptor was derived from a young man in good health and CMV-seronegative. Material for sequencing was PBMCs. The DNA of the CDR3 is TGTGCCAGCAGCCAAAATATGGACTGGAACTATGGCTACACCTTC. It yields the protein CASSQNMDWNYGYTF.